These 8 T cell receptor beta chains came from one sample sequenced in a study of T cell changes during pregnancy in multiple sclerosis. Clones were read by immunoSEQ multiplex PCR, and TCRdb kept only the in-frame ones, dropping some. The sample has 41,000 or so clones; 90% to 95% are singletons. The material was CD8+ T cells from peripheral blood mononuclear cells, obtained in the third trimester of pregnancy. The receptors were sampled from a female donor with multiple sclerosis, enrolled in a pregnancy study.

The chain carries TRBV7-9 and TRBJ2-7, with D hard to call. The germline gives CDR1 SEHNR, CDR2 FQNEAQ (reference sequence). The CDR3 consists of 12 residues. V lost 4 bases, J lost 2 bases, and 6 bases lay in between. CDR3 loop: CASSSVTYEQYF. The CDR3, as DNA: TGTGCCAGCAGCTCAGTTACCTACGAGCAGTACTTC.

This clone was found a few times. The chain has TRBV5-5 and TRBJ2-2; TRBD2 matches 7 bases. The CDR3 is made up of 16 amino acids. Germline CDR1 SGHKS, CDR2 YYEKEE (reference sequence). With V trimmed by 0 bases and J by 4 bases, 6 bases remained unmatched. The CDR3 loop is CASSLVGGRSTGELFF. CDR3 coding DNA: TGTGCCAGCAGCTTGGTGGGAGGGCGGAGCACCGGGGAGCTGTTTTTT. Drawing the rest from reference TRBV5-5 and TRBJ2-2, the complete variable domain is DAGVTQSPTHLIKTRGQQVTLRCSPISGHKSVSWYQQVLGQGPQFIFQYYEKEERGRGNFPDRFSARQFPNYSSELNVNALLLGDSALYLCASSLVGGRSTGELFFGEGSRLTVL.

This clone was recorded only once. J is TRBJ2-1 and V is TRBV4-3, with D perhaps matching TRBD1 (6 bases). Trimming cost V 0 bases and J 3 bases, with 12 bases left between them. CDR1 is LGHNA, CDR2 YSLEER, per germline. The CDR3 covers 16 residues. CDR3 residues: CASSQDYEGVYNEQFF. DNA for the CDR3: TGCGCCAGCAGCCAAGATTACGAGGGGGTCTACAATGAGCAGTTCTTC.

The CDR3, as DNA: TGTGCCAGCTCGGGAGGGAGTACCTACAATGAGCAGTTCTTC. Amino acid sequence: CASSGGSTYNEQFF. The V call is TRBV18, the J call TRBJ2-1, with 7 bases lining up with TRBD2. V was pared by 6 bases and J by 2 bases, with 4 bases of the junction left unmatched. Germline CDR1 KGHSH, CDR2 LQKENI. This CDR3 is built from 14 residues.

The V gene is TRBV7-8, the J gene TRBJ2-1; possible D gene TRBD1, 5 bases. Germline V gives CDR1 SGHVS, CDR2 FQNEAQ. The CDR3 contains 10 residues. Between the trimmed V and J ends, which lost 5 bases and 9 bases, there was a span of 5 bases. CDR3 nucleotide sequence: TGTGCCAGCAGCAGGGGTGAGCAGTTCTTC. Amino acid sequence: CASSRGEQFF.

This clone is a singleton in its sample. This sequence joins TRBV5-6 and TRBJ2-7, with D possibly TRBD2 on 5 matching bases. The V and J ends lost 0 bases and 6 bases respectively, with 10 bases between them. This CDR3 spans 13 amino acids. Per germline, CDR1 SGHDT and CDR2 YYEEEE. For the CDR3, the DNA is TGTGCCAGCAGCTTGGATGAGGGATCCGAGCAGTACTTC. Translated, it gives CASSLDEGSEQYF.

This clone is labeled large. Other DNA sequences within the sample encode an identical CDR3. The rearrangement links TRBV13 to TRBJ2-7, with a possible D match to TRBD1 (6 bases). Germline V gene sequence: CDR1 PRHDT, CDR2 FYEKMQ (reference sequence). CDR3 length: 13 amino acids. V lost 0 bases to trimming and J lost 6 bases, with 9 bases between them. The CDR3 is CASSLGQGGEQYF. The CDR3 DNA reads TGTGCCAGCAGCTTAGGACAGGGTGGCGAGCAGTACTTC.

This chain joins TRBV5-4 and TRBJ2-7, with 7 nucleotides matching TRBD1. V gave up 4 bases and J gave up 0 bases; unmatched junction bases: 4. This CDR3 has 14 amino acids. The germline V gene has CDR1 SGHNT and CDR2 YYREEE (reference sequence). CDR3 residues: CASSQWDSSYEQYF. The CDR3 bases are TGTGCCAGCAGCCAATGGGACAGCTCCTACGAGCAGTACTTC. Based on the CDR3 plus reference TRBV5-4 and TRBJ2-7, the full variable domain is ETGVTQSPTHLIKTRGQQVTLRCSSQSGHNTVSWYQQALGQGPQFIFQYYREEENGRGNFPPRFSGLQFPNYSSELNVNALELDDSALYLCASSQWDSSYEQYFGPGTRLTVT.